These 9 T cell receptor beta chains were sequenced from one sample in a study of shared clonotypes between healthy human individuals (dated by TCRdb to the early 2020s). Libraries were built with the immunoSEQ multiplex PCR assay. Sourced from immuneACCESS, this table was stored by TCRdb with only in-frame sequences that have V and J called. A share of the clones is absent; for the studies checked, an unresolved V gene accounts for under half, and the remainder has no known explanation. The sample table shows around 1.1 million clones, and approximately 80% are seen once. Of the sample, 0.7% to 0.95% is held by the ten largest clones. Material: memory CD4+ T cells from PBMCs. Interpreted using the paper, the cell subset or site label stands for: CD45RA-negative fraction. The receptors shown here come from a man aged 18 to 35 in good health. Some clones in this sample may be carry-over from other donors' samples.

The chain employs TRBV6-1 and TRBJ1-5; D is undetermined. CDR3 size: 18 residues. The V and J ends lost 2 bases and 3 bases respectively, with 20 bases between them. Germline V lookup: CDR1 MNHNS, CDR2 SASEGT. CDR3 coding DNA: TGTGCCAGCAGTGAACAACTCAGACCGAGGATTAACAATCAGCCCCAGCATTTT. Amino acid sequence: CASSEQLRPRINNQPQHF.

This sequence joins TRBV2 and TRBJ2-5, with 12 bases identical to TRBD2. From germline, CDR1 is SNHLY and CDR2 FYNNEI. V was pared by 7 bases and J by 5 bases, with 11 bases of the junction left unmatched. The CDR3 runs 16 residues. CDR3 protein: CASMRLAGGRRETQYF. Written as DNA, the CDR3 is TGTGCCAGCATGCGGCTAGCGGGAGGGCGGCGGGAGACCCAGTACTTC.

Remarks on this clone: Additional DNA sequences in this sample encode the identical CDR3. The V and J genes are TRBV2 and TRBJ1-2; D unclear. Between the trimmed V and J ends, which lost 4 bases and 5 bases, there was a span of 8 bases. The CDR3 covers 12 residues. The germline gives CDR1 SNHLY, CDR2 FYNNEI. The CDR3 spells CASSVYGYGYTF. CDR3 sequence (DNA): TGTGCCAGCAGTGTTTACGGATATGGCTACACCTTC.

This clone was counted once. The chain joins TRBV10-3 to TRBJ1-1; TRBD1 is a possible D gene (5 bases). Germline V gives CDR1 ENHRY, CDR2 SYGVKD. V dropped 7 bases and J dropped 4 bases, with 13 bases sitting between them. The CDR3 covers 13 residues. The CDR3 nucleotides are TGTGCCATCACTGGGGACTCAGCCACTGAAGCTTTCTTT. Residues: CAITGDSATEAFF.

The chain carries TRBV7-8 and TRBJ2-1, with D unclear. Germline CDR1 SGHVS, CDR2 FQNEAQ. The CDR3 is 14 residues long. Trimming left V 1 base short and J 7 bases short, with 11 bases between. The CDR3 bases are TGTGCCAGCAGCTTAGAGTTCGAATCGAATGAGCAGTTCTTC. Translating gives CASSLEFESNEQFF.

The table lists this clone with a few counts. Other DNA variants within this sample encode the same CDR3. This rearrangement joins TRBV14 to TRBJ1-1; TRBD1 matches at 7 bases. V lost 4 bases to trimming and J lost 1 base; unmatched junction nucleotides: 0. Per germline, CDR1 SGHDN and CDR2 FVKESK. The length of the CDR3 is 13 residues. This CDR3 is CASSRDRNTEAFF. For the CDR3, the DNA is TGTGCCAGCAGCCGGGACAGGAACACTGAAGCTTTCTTT.

V and J are TRBV5-4 and TRBJ1-4; no definite D call. This CDR3 region has 16 residues. V shed 1 base and J shed 5 bases, with 15 bases lying between them. Looked up from germline, CDR1 is SGHNT and CDR2 is YYREEE (reference sequence). In DNA, the CDR3 is TGTGCCAGCAGCTTGCGGTTCCCAGGCCTAAATGAAAAACTGTTTTTT. Translation: CASSLRFPGLNEKLFF.

Notes on this clone: A read error may account for a junction end that differs from germline. Other DNA sequences within the sample encode an identical CDR3. V gene TRBV20-1 combines with J gene TRBJ2-2; tentative D call: TRBD2 (5 bases). The CDR3 covers 11 residues. Germline V gene data show CDR1 as DFQATT and CDR2 as SNEGSKA (reference sequence). The CDR3 loop reads CSAIRTGELFF. The DNA for the CDR3 is TGCAGTGCTATACGGACCGGGGAACTGTTTTTT.

The table lists this clone with a few counts. V and J are TRBV6-1 and TRBJ1-2; 8 bases are a match to TRBD1. The junction had 9 bases not matched to a gene; V was cut back by 8 bases and J by 4 bases. The CDR3 extends over 14 amino acids. Germline lookup yields CDR1 MNHNS and CDR2 SASEGT. The CDR3 sequence is CASQPTGVSYGYTF. The DNA for the CDR3 is TGTGCCAGCCAACCGACAGGGGTTTCCTATGGCTACACCTTC.